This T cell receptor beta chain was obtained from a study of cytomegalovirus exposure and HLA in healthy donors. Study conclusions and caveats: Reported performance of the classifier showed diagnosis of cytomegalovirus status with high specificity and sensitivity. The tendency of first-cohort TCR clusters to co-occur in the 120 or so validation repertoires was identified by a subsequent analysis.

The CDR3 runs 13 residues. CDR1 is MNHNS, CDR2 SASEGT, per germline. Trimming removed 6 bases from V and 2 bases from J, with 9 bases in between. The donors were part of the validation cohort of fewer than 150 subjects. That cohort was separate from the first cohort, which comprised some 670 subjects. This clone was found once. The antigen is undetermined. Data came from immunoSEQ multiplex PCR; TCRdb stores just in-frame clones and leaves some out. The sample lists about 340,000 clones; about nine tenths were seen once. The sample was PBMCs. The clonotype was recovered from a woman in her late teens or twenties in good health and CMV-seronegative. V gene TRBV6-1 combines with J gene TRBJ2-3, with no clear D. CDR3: CASRSTSTDTQYF. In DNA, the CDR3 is TGTGCCAGCAGGTCTACCTCCACAGATACGCAGTATTTT.